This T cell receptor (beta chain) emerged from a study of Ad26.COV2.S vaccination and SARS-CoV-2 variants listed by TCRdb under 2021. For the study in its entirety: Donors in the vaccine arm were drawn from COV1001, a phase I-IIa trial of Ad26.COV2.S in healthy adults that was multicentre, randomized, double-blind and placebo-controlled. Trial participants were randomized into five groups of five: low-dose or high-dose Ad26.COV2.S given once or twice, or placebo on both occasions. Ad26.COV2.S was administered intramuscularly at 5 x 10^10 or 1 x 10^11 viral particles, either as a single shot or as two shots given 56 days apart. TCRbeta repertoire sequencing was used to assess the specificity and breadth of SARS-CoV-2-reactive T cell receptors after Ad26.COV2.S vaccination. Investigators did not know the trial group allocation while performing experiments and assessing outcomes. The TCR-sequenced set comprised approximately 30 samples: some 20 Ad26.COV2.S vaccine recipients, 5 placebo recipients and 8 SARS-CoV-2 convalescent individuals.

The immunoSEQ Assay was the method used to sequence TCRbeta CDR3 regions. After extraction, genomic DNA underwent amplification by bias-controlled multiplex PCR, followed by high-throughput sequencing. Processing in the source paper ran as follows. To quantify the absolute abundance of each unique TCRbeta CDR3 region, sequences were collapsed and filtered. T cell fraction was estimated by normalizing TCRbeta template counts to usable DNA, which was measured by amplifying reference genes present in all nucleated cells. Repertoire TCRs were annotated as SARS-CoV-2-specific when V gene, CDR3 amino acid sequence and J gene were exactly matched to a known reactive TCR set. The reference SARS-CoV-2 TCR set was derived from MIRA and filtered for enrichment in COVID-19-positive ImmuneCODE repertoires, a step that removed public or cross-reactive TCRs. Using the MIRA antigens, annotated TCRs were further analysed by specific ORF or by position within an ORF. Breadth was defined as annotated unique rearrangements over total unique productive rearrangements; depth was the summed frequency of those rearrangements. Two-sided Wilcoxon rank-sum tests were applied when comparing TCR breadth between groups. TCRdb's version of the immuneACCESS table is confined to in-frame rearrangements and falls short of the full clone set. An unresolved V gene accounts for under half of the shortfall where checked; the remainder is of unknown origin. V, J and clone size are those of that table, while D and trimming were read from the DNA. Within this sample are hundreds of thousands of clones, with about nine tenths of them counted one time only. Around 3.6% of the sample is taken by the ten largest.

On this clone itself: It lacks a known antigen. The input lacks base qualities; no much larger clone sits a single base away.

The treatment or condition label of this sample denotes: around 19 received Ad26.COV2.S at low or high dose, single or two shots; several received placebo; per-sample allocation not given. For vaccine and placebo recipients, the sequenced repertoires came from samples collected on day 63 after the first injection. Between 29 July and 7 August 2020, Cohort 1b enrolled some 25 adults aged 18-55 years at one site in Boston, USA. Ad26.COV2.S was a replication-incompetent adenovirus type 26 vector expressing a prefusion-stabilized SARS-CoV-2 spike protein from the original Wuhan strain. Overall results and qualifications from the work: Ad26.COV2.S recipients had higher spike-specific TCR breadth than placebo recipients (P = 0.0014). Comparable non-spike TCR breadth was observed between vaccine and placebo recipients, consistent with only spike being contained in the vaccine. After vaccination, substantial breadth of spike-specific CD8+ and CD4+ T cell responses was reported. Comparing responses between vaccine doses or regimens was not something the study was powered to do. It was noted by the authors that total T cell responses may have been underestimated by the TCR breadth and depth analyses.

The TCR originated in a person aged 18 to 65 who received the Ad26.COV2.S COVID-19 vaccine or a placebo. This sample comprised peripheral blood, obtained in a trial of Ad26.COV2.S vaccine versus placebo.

The DNA is as follows: TGTGCCAGCAGTGACCCAAGCGCGATCGGGGGGGCGCGAAGGATTAATGGCTACACCTTC. Its protein product is CASSDPSAIGGARRINGYTF. The chain is encoded by TRBV2 joined to TRBJ1-2; perhaps TRBD1 is the D gene, with 6 bases matching. The CDR3 numbers 20 residues from cysteine through phenylalanine. Only CDR3 DNA remains: 60 bases, in frame from the first base. V gives up 3 bases and J gives up 6 bases, and the segment between their germline ends measures 32 bases. From a lookup of the germline V gene, CDR1 and CDR2 are SNHLY and FYNNEI.